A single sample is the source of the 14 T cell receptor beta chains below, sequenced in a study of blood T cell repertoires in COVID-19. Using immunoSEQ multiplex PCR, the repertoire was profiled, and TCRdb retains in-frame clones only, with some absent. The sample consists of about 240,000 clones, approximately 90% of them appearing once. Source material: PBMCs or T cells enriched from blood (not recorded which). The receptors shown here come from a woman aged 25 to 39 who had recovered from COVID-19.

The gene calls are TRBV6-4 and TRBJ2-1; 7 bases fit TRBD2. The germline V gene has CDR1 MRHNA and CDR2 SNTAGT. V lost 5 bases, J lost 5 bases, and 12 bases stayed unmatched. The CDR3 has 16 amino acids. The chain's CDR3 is CASSPSGGRGNNEQFF. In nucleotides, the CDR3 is TGTGCCAGCAGTCCCTCAGGCGGGAGAGGGAACAATGAGCAGTTCTTC.

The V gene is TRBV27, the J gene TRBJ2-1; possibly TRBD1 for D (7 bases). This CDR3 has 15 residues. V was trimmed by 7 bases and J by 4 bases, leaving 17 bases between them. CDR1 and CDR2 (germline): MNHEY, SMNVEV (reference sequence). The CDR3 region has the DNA TGTGCCAGCAAAAAGGGGCAGGGGGGATACAATGAGCAGTTCTTC. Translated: CASKKGQGGYNEQFF.

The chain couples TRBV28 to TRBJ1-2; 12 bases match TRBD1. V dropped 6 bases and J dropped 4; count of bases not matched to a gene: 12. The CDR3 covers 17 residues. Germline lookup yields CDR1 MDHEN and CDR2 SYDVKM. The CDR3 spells CASSPKGQGANGYGYTF. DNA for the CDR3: TGTGCCAGCAGCCCTAAGGGACAGGGGGCGAATGGCTATGGCTACACCTTC.

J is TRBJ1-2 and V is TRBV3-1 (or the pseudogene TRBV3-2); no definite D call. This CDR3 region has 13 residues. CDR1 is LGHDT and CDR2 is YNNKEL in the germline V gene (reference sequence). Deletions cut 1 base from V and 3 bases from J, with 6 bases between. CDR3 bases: TGTGCCAGCAGCCAAGGGGCAGACTATGGCTACACCTTC. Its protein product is CASSQGADYGYTF.

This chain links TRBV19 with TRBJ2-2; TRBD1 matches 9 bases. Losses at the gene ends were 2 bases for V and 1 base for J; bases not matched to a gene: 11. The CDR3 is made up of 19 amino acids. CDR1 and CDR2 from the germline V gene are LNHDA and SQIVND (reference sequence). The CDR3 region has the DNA TGTGCCAGTAGTATATGGAGGGGGACAGGGACTATGAACACCGGGGAGCTGTTTTTT. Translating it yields CASSIWRGTGTMNTGELFF.

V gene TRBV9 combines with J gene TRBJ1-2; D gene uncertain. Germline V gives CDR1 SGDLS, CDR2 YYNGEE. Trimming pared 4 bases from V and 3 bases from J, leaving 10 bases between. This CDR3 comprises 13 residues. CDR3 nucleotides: TGTGCCAGCAGCCTGAGTGGGCACTATGGCTACACCTTC. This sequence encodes CASSLSGHYGYTF.

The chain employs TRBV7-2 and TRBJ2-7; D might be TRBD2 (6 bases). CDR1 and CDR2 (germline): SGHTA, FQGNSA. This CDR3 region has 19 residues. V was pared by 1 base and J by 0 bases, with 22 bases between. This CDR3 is CASSLVPFSGPLSSYEQYF. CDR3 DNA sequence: TGTGCCAGCAGCTTAGTTCCCTTTAGCGGACCTCTTTCCTCCTACGAGCAGTACTTC.

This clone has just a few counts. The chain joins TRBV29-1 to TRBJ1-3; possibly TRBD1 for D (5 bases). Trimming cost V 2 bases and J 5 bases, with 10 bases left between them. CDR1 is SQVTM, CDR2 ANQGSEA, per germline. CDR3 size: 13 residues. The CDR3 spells CSVERQGRNTIYF. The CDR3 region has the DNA TGCAGCGTTGAACGGCAGGGAAGAAACACCATATATTTT.

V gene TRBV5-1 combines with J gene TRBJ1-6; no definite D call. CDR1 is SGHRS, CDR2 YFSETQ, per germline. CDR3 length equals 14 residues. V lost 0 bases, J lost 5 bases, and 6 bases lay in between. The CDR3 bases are TGCGCCAGCAGCTTGGCCAGTAATAATTCACCCCTCCACTTT. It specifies CASSLASNNSPLHF.

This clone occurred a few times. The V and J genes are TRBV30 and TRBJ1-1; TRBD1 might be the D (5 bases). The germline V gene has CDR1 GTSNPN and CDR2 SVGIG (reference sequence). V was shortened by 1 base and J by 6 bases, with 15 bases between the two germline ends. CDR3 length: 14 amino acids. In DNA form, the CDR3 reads TGTGCCTGGAGTGGTGGGCCCCAGGGCGCTGAAGCTTTCTTT. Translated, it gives CAWSGGPQGAEAFF. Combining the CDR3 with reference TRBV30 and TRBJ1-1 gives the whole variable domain SQTIHQWPATLVQPVGSPLSLECTVEGTSNPNLYWYRQAAGRGLQLLFYSVGIGQISSEVPQNLSASRPQDRQFILSSKKLLLSDSGFYLCAWSGGPQGAEAFFGQGTRLTVV.

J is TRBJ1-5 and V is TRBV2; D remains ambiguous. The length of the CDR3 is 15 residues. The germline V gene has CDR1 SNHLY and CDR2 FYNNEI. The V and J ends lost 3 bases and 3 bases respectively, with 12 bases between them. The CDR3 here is CASSERSLLNQPQHF. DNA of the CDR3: TGTGCCAGCAGTGAGAGAAGTCTCCTCAATCAGCCCCAGCATTTT.

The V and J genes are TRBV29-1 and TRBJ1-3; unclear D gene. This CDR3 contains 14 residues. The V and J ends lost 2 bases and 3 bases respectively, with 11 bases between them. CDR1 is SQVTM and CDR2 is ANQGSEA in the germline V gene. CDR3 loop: CSVEPVVGGNTIYF. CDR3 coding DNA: TGCAGCGTTGAACCGGTGGTTGGTGGAAACACCATATATTTT. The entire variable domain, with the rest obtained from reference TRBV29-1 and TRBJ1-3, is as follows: SAVISQKPSRDICQRGTSLTIQCQVDSQVTMMFWYRQQPGQSLTLIATANQGSEATYESGFVIDKFPISRPNLTFSTLTVSNMSPEDSSIYLCSVEPVVGGNTIYFGEGSWLTVV.

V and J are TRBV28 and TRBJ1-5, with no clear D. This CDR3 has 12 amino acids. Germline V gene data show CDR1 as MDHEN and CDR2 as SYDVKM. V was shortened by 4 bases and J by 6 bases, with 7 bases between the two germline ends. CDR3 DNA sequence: TGTGCCAGCAGTTCCGGGAGTCAGCCCCAGCATTTT. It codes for CASSSGSQPQHF.

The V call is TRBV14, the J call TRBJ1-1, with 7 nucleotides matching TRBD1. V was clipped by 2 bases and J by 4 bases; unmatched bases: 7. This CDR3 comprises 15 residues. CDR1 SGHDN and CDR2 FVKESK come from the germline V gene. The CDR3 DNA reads TGTGCCAGCAGCCAACGAGACAGGGTGATCACTGAAGCTTTCTTT. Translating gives CASSQRDRVITEAFF.